This T cell receptor (beta chain) is from a study of low-dose radiotherapy and immunotherapy resistance in tumors. As to time point: before trial treatment. Eligibility was restricted to patients presenting with advanced solid tumors that lacked tumor-infiltrating lymphocytes. This clonotype was seen ten or more times. Primers used for first-strand cDNA, a TRAV- and TRBV-specific set, covered both alpha and beta chains. PCR amplification of the TCRs was performed with Phusion for 15 to 25 PCR cycles, and it relied on a constant-region primer together with a V-primer adapter. TCRdb used MiXCR to reprocess the reads, holding one entry per CDR3 protein. The sample has around 69,000 distinct CDR3 sequences; about a third are singletons. CDR1 and CDR2 from the germline V gene are SQVTM and ANQGSEA. V was clipped by 6 bases and J by 4 bases, with 12 bases between them. The CDR3 spans 12 residues.

Sequenced material: PBMCs, taken before treatment. This clonotype was obtained from a female donor with ovarian cancer. The V call is TRBV29-1, the J call TRBJ1-2; tentative D call: TRBD1 (6 bases). This chain's CDR3 is CSVGGGVYGYTF. The CDR3 nucleotides are TGCAGCGTCGGAGGGGGAGTCTATGGCTACACCTTC.